A selection of T cell receptor beta chains follows, all from one sample in a study of T cell repertoires in cytomegalovirus infection. Using its own MiXCR run on the reads, TCRdb lists one record per CDR3 protein. This table holds some 200,000 distinct CDR3 sequences, roughly 9% found once. Sample: PBMCs. These receptors all stem from a human donor in good health (CMV status not recorded). Some clones in this sample may be carry-over from other donors' samples. Each CDR3 is given with its conserved first and last residue. A D gene is named only where the DNA matches it firmly. Not every row has a clone size; where given, it reads once, few, many or a size class.

V gene	D gene	clone size	J gene	CDR3 DNA	CDR3 protein
TRBV12-3/TRBV12-4	-	few	TRBJ2-4	TGTGCCAGCAGTTTGTCAGGGAGAGGGGTAGCCAAAAACATTCAGTACTTC	CASSLSGRGVAKNIQYF
TRBV6-2/TRBV6-3	-	few	TRBJ2-7	TGTGCCAGCAGTTTAACTAGGGCCGAGCAGTACTTC	CASSLTRAEQYF
TRBV30	-	-	TRBJ1-5	TGTGCCTGGACCATAGGTAGGAATCAGCCCCAGCATTTT	CAWTIGRNQPQHF
TRBV5-8	-	few	TRBJ1-4	TGTGCCAGCAGCTTGGAGCGGTCAACTAATGAAAAACTGTTTTTT	CASSLERSTNEKLFF
TRBV7-2	-	many	TRBJ2-4	TGTGCCAGCAGCCGATCCGAGGGGGAGATTCAGTACTTC	CASSRSEGEIQYF
TRBV12-3/TRBV12-4	-	many	TRBJ2-7	TGTGCCAGCAGTTTGTGGGGGCGCGATTCGAAGTACTTC	CASSLWGRDSKYF
TRBV15	TRBD1	few	TRBJ1-6	TGTGCCACCAGCAGAGCGGAGGGACAGAGAAATTCACCCCTCCACTTT	CATSRAEGQRNSPLHF
TRBV14	-	-	TRBJ1-6	TGTGCCAGCAGCCAACGGATTGGGTCACCCCTCCACTTT	CASSQRIGSPLHF
TRBV6-6	-	few	TRBJ2-7	TGTGCCAGCGACCCAGGTGGAAGGCCTTACGAGCAGTACTTC	CASDPGGRPYEQYF
TRBV20-1	-	-	TRBJ2-7	TGCAGTGTTGGGAGTCAGGGCACCTACGAGCAGTACTTC	CSVGSQGTYEQYF
TRBV7-2	-	many	TRBJ1-2	TGTGCCAGCAGCCCGGATGGGGGATCTAACTATGGCTACACCTTC	CASSPDGGSNYGYTF
TRBV6-2/TRBV6-3	-	many	TRBJ1-5	TGTGCCAGCAGTTACCGTGGACGCAATCAGCCCCAGCATTTT	CASSYRGRNQPQHF
TRBV7-2	-	many	TRBJ2-3	TGTGCCAGCAGCTTAAGTATGCCGGCTAGTGGCTCAGATACGCAGTATTTT	CASSLSMPASGSDTQYF
TRBV4-3	-	-	TRBJ2-7	TGCGCCAGCAGCCAAGCGAGAGGGGACACCTACGAGCAGTACTTC	CASSQARGDTYEQYF
TRBV6-1	-	many	TRBJ2-3	TGTGCCAGCAGCGGGGACAGCACAGATACGCAGTATTTT	CASSGDSTDTQYF
TRBV7-2	TRBD2	-	TRBJ2-7	TGTGCCAGCAGCTTAACGGCTAGCGGGGGGTTCGAGCAGTACTTC	CASSLTASGGFEQYF
TRBV20-1	TRBD1	few	TRBJ1-4	TGCAGTGCCCAGACAGGGGTTAGTGGTGAAAAACTGTTTTTT	CSAQTGVSGEKLFF
TRBV2	TRBD2	many	TRBJ2-5	TGTGCCAGCAGTGGTCAGCGGGGGGGCCAAGAGACCCAGTACTTC	CASSGQRGGQETQYF
TRBV7-2	-	many	TRBJ2-2	TGTGCCAGCAGCTTAGACGGGAGGAACACCGGGGAGCTGTTTTTT	CASSLDGRNTGELFF
TRBV28	TRBD1	-	TRBJ1-1	TGTGCCAGCACACCCAGGGGGAGTGACACTGAAGCTTTCTTT	CASTPRGSDTEAFF
TRBV7-6	-	-	TRBJ2-2	TGTGCCAGCAGCTTAGCGATGCAAAGGATGAACACCGGGGAGCTGTTTTTT	CASSLAMQRMNTGELFF
TRBV5-8	-	many	TRBJ2-2	TGTGCCAGCAGCCTTAGCACTCGTAACACCGGGGAGCTGTTTTTT	CASSLSTRNTGELFF
TRBV7-2	TRBD2	many	TRBJ2-2	TGTGCCAGCAGCCCTGTGAGCGGGGGGGCCGCCGGGGAGCTGTTTTTT	CASSPVSGGAAGELFF
TRBV20-1	-	many	TRBJ1-1	TGCAGTGCTAGAGTCCCAGGACAAGACACTGAAGCTTTCTTT	CSARVPGQDTEAFF